These 25 T cell receptor beta chains share one sample of origin, sequenced in a study of OX40 agonist ivuxolimab in advanced cancers. The repertoire was sequenced with immunoSEQ multiplex PCR; TCRdb's copy has only in-frame clones and lacks some. Among tens of thousands of clones, about 85% were seen once, and the ten largest hold about 4.5%. Sequenced here: CD4+ or CD8+ T cells sorted from blood, sampled in a trial of the OX40 agonist ivuxolimab. The receptors come from an adult with an advanced solid tumor such as melanoma, head and neck, liver or kidney cancer.

The V gene is TRBV7-2, the J gene TRBJ1-3; possibly TRBD1 for D (5 bases). The CDR3 spans 16 residues. Germline CDR1 reads SGHTA; CDR2 reads FQGNSA. Trimming took 1 base from V and 4 from J, leaving 14 bases between them. The CDR3 DNA reads TGTGCCAGCAGCTTAGAGACGGCAGGGTGGGGAAACACCATATATTTT. This translates into CASSLETAGWGNTIYF.

The chain is built from TRBV27 and TRBJ1-2, with D possibly matching TRBD1 (5 bases). The germline V gene encodes CDR1 MNHEY and CDR2 SMNVEV (reference sequence). This CDR3 is built from 14 residues. Deletions cut 5 bases from V and 4 bases from J, with 14 bases between. The CDR3 DNA reads TGTGCCAGCAGTACCACCCGGGACCTCTATGGCTACACCTTC. Translated, it gives CASSTTRDLYGYTF.

This clone came up a few times. CDR3 in DNA: TGTGCCAGCAGATTGGCAGGGGGAATAACTAACTATGGCTACACCTTC. Translating gives CASRLAGGITNYGYTF. This chain uses TRBV2 with TRBJ1-2, with TRBD1 matching over 7 bases. V dropped 6 bases and J dropped 0; count of bases not matched to a gene: 10. Germline CDR1 SNHLY, CDR2 FYNNEI. This CDR3 contains 16 residues.

The gene calls are TRBV15 and TRBJ2-3; D is possibly TRBD1 (6 bases). Trimming pared 3 bases from V and 1 base from J, leaving 11 bases between. Per the germline V gene, CDR1 is LNHNV and CDR2 is YYDKDF (reference sequence). The CDR3 extends over 15 amino acids. The CDR3 loop reads CATSRGAEGTDTQYF. In nucleotides, the CDR3 is TGTGCCACCAGCAGGGGGGCGGAGGGCACAGATACGCAGTATTTT.

This clone was found a few times. The same CDR3 can be traced to other DNA sequences in this sample. V and J are TRBV2 and TRBJ2-3; D gene unclear. CDR3 size: 12 residues. V was shortened by 6 bases and J by 2 bases, with 6 bases between the two germline ends. In germline, CDR1 is SNHLY, CDR2 FYNNEI. The CDR3: CASSPSTDTQYF. The CDR3 DNA follows: TGTGCCAGCAGCCCCTCCACAGATACGCAGTATTTT.

Only one count was recorded for this clone. CDR3 DNA: TGTGCCAGCAGCTTATCGACAGGGAGTTCTGAAGCTTTCTTT. It is translated as CASSLSTGSSEAFF. This chain connects TRBV11-1 to TRBJ1-1; 7 bases align to TRBD1. The CDR3 is 14 residues long. V gave up 2 bases and J gave up 6 bases; unmatched junction bases: 6. CDR1 SGHAT and CDR2 FQDESV come from the germline V gene (reference sequence).

The chain couples TRBV19 to TRBJ2-5; a weak D match, TRBD2 (6 bases). Trimming took off 6 bases at V and 4 bases at J, with 18 bases between the two ends. Germline CDR1 LNHDA, CDR2 SQIVND (reference sequence). The CDR3 contains 15 residues. The CDR3 DNA reads as TGTGCCAGTAGCGCCCGCCCCGACGGGGGAGAGACCCAGTACTTC. This codes for CASSARPDGGETQYF. The full variable domain, in which reference TRBV19 and TRBJ2-5 provide the parts outside the CDR3, is DGGITQSPKYLFRKEGQNVTLSCEQNLNHDAMYWYRQDPGQGLRLIYYSQIVNDFQKGDIAEGYSVSREKKESFPLTVTSAQKNPTAFYLCASSARPDGGETQYFGPGTRLLVL.

The chain combines TRBV9 with TRBJ2-3; the D gene is possibly TRBD2 (6 bases). V was trimmed by 3 bases and J by 2 bases, leaving 13 bases between them. The CDR3 has 15 residues. Germline V lookup: CDR1 SGDLS, CDR2 YYNGEE. DNA of the CDR3: TGTGCCAGCAGCGCGCCAGCGGGCTCCACAGATACGCAGTATTTT. Translation: CASSAPAGSTDTQYF.

This clone was seen a single time. This chain uses TRBV30 with TRBJ2-1; 8 nucleotides align to TRBD2. CDR1 is GTSNPN and CDR2 is SVGIG in the germline V gene (reference sequence). The V segment lost 1 base and the J segment 2 bases; nucleotides outside the gene matches: 4. This CDR3 contains 15 residues. CDR3: CAWSATSGPYNEQFF. The CDR3 DNA reads as TGTGCCTGGAGTGCCACTAGCGGACCCTACAATGAGCAGTTCTTC. The full variable domain, completed using reference TRBV30 and TRBJ2-1, is SQTIHQWPATLVQPVGSPLSLECTVEGTSNPNLYWYRQAAGRGLQLLFYSVGIGQISSEVPQNLSASRPQDRQFILSSKKLLLSDSGFYLCAWSATSGPYNEQFFGPGTRLTVL.

This clone came up a few times. The genes are TRBV11-2 and TRBJ2-2, with D hard to call. Germline CDR1 SGHAT, CDR2 FQNNGV. V shed 5 bases and J shed 8 bases, with 12 bases lying between them. The CDR3 is 13 residues long. CDR3: CASSARLTGELFF. CDR3 bases: TGTGCCAGCAGCGCCCGACTCACAGGGGAGCTGTTTTTT.

This clone was seen a single time. The chain combines TRBV5-8 with TRBJ1-4; D might be TRBD1 (6 bases). V was pared by 2 bases and J by 4 bases, with 9 bases between. The CDR3 consists of 14 residues. Germline V gives CDR1 SGHTS, CDR2 YDEGEE. The CDR3 loop reads CASSFGTINEKLFF. DNA for the CDR3: TGTGCCAGCAGCTTCGGGACAATTAATGAAAAACTGTTTTTT.

This chain connects TRBV9 to TRBJ2-3; D remains unclear. Germline V gene sequence: CDR1 SGDLS, CDR2 YYNGEE. V dropped 4 bases and J dropped 6 bases, with 12 bases sitting between them. There are 13 residues in the CDR3. The CDR3 DNA reads as TGTGCCAGCAGCTCCACACGTTACGATACGCAGTATTTT. This gives the protein CASSSTRYDTQYF.

This clone occurred once. The chain has TRBV13 and TRBJ2-1; 9 bases agree with TRBD2. The J segment lost 6 bases and the V segment lost 5 bases, leaving 8 bases of the junction unmatched. Germline loops: CDR1 PRHDT, CDR2 FYEKMQ (reference sequence). CDR3 length: 15 residues. The chain's CDR3 is CASSPHGREGNEQFF. The CDR3 DNA follows: TGTGCCAGCAGCCCCCATGGGCGGGAGGGCAATGAGCAGTTCTTC.

This clone appeared once. The rearrangement joins TRBV10-1 to TRBJ1-1, with TRBD1 matching 8 bases. The CDR3 runs 17 residues. Trimming at V came to 5 bases and at J to 3 bases, leaving 14 bases not matched to a gene. Germline V gene sequence: CDR1 WNHNN, CDR2 SYGVQD (reference sequence). CDR3 loop: CASSPPDRVPRDTEAFF. The CDR3 nucleotides read TGCGCCAGCAGTCCCCCGGACAGGGTCCCTCGGGACACTGAAGCTTTCTTT.

The rearrangement uses TRBV5-1 and TRBJ2-2, with 10 bases aligning to TRBD1. Losses at the gene ends were 0 bases for V and 6 bases for J; bases not matched to a gene: 2. CDR1 is SGHRS and CDR2 is YFSETQ in the germline V gene. The CDR3 totals 15 residues. The CDR3: CASSLGTGGSGELFF. The CDR3 DNA is TGCGCCAGCAGCTTGGGGACAGGGGGATCCGGGGAGCTGTTTTTT.

This clone was detected only a few times. The chain couples TRBV19 to TRBJ2-7; 7 positions match TRBD1. Germline-derived CDR1 and CDR2 are LNHDA and SQIVND (reference sequence). This CDR3 is built from 14 residues. Trimming cost V 6 bases and J 6 bases; bases outside gene matches: 11. CDR3 amino acids: CASSNGQVGFEQYF. The CDR3 region has the DNA TGTGCCAGTAGCAACGGACAGGTCGGGTTCGAGCAGTACTTC.

The genes are TRBV28 and TRBJ2-7; TRBD2 aligns across 11 bases. Germline V lookup: CDR1 MDHEN, CDR2 SYDVKM. The ends lost 5 bases at V and 1 base at J; junction bases unmatched: 16. This CDR3 has 19 residues. CDR3 DNA: TGTGCCAGCAGTCCTCTAGCGGGAGGAGTCGGGTTCGTTTCCTACGAGCAGTACTTC. It is translated as CASSPLAGGVGFVSYEQYF.

The rearrangement links TRBV2 to TRBJ2-5; 7 bases align to TRBD1. The CDR3 consists of 14 residues. Losses at the gene ends were 9 bases for V and 4 bases for J; bases not matched to a gene: 11. The germline V gene has CDR1 SNHLY and CDR2 FYNNEI. CDR3 loop: CASSQNRGRETQYF. CDR3 DNA: TGTGCCAGTTCCCAGAACAGGGGCCGAGAGACCCAGTACTTC.

V and J are TRBV19 and TRBJ2-5, with 8 bases identical to TRBD1. The CDR3 has 14 amino acids. With 9 bases clipped from V and 7 bases from J, the junction kept 13 bases outside the gene matches. Germline V gene lookup returns CDR1 LNHDA and CDR2 SQIVND (reference sequence). As DNA, the CDR3 is TGTGCCAGCACAGGGACAGGCTCTCGGGGGACCCAGTACTTC. Its translation: CASTGTGSRGTQYF.

The chain joins TRBV7-9 to TRBJ2-3, with D uncertain. V lost 4 bases and J 4 bases, leaving 9 bases between the germline ends. Looked up from germline, CDR1 is SEHNR and CDR2 is FQNEAQ (reference sequence). This CDR3 comprises 13 residues. The chain's CDR3 is CASSSPGPDTQYF. The CDR3 DNA reads as TGTGCCAGCAGCTCCCCGGGTCCAGATACGCAGTATTTT.

The V gene is TRBV10-3, the J gene TRBJ1-6; 7 nucleotides match TRBD1. This CDR3 has 15 residues. Germline V gene lookup returns CDR1 ENHRY and CDR2 SYGVKD. J lost 10 bases, V lost 2 bases, and 8 bases had no gene match. The CDR3, as DNA: TGTGCCATCAGTGAGACCCGACAGGGCGGCTCACCCCTCCACTTT. Its translation is CAISETRQGGSPLHF.

The rearrangement uses TRBV15 and TRBJ2-6, with D unclear. V lost 7 bases to trimming and J lost 2 bases, with 3 bases between them. From germline, CDR1 is LNHNV and CDR2 YYDKDF (reference sequence). This CDR3 comprises 12 residues. CDR3 loop: CATKAGANVLTF. The CDR3 bases are TGTGCCACCAAGGCTGGGGCCAACGTCCTGACTTTC.

This clone was found a few times. The chain joins TRBV4-1 to TRBJ1-5; tentatively, D is TRBD1 (6 bases). The CDR3 is made up of 15 amino acids. The V end was cut by 3 bases, the J end by 0 bases, with 9 bases between. Germline values: CDR1 MGHRA, CDR2 YSYEKL. CDR3: CASSQDSHSNQPQHF. The CDR3 DNA sequence: TGCGCCAGCAGCCAGGACAGCCATAGCAATCAGCCCCAGCATTTT.

Only one count was recorded for this clone. The V and J genes are TRBV5-4 and TRBJ2-1; possibly TRBD2 for D (5 bases). This CDR3 is 15 amino acids long. CDR1 is SGHNT, CDR2 YYREEE, per germline (reference sequence). Trimming cost V 3 bases and J 5 bases, with 15 bases left between them. This CDR3 is CASSSGGGLDNEQFF. In DNA form, the CDR3 reads TGTGCCAGCAGCTCCGGTGGCGGGTTAGACAATGAGCAGTTCTTC.

The rearrangement links TRBV5-6 to TRBJ2-3; a weak D match, TRBD1 (7 bases). Germline-derived CDR1 and CDR2 are SGHDT and YYEEEE. V lost 1 base, J lost 5 bases, and 17 bases lay in between. The CDR3 loop spans 16 amino acids. The CDR3 DNA is TGTGCCAGCAGCTTGAGGAGGAGGGGGGACAGAGATACGCAGTATTTT. Translated: CASSLRRRGDRDTQYF.